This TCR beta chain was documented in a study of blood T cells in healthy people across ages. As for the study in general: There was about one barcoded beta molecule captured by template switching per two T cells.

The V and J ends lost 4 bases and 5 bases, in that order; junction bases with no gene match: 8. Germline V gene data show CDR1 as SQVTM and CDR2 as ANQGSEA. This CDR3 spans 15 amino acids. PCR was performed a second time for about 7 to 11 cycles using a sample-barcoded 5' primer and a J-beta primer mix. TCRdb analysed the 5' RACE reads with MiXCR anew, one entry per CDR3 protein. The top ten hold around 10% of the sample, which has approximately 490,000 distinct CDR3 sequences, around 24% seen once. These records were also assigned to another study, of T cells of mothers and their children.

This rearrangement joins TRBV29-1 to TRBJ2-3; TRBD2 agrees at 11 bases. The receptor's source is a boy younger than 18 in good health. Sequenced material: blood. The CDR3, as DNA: TGCAGCGTTGCGTTGACTAGCGGGATTGGAGATACGCAGTATTTT. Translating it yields CSVALTSGIGDTQYF.